This T cell receptor (beta chain) comes out of a study of response to subunit inactivated influenza vaccine. Whole-study results and caveats: That few new T cells are recruited by each seasonal influenza vaccination was the authors' suggestion.

CDR1 and CDR2 (germline): LGHNA, YNFKEQ. The CDR3 loop spans 15 amino acids. Between the trimmed V and J ends, which lost 0 bases and 9 bases, there was a span of 15 bases. TCRdb redid the calling of the RT-PCR reads with MiXCR, one entry per CDR3 protein. The repertoire includes around 530,000 distinct CDR3 sequences, more than 15% of them detected once, and 2.5% to 3.5% sits in the top ten. This clonotype was picked up a small number of times. The target antigen is unknown. Sequencing was performed on CD4+ T cells sorted from PBMCs, taken less than 25 months after vaccination. The rearrangement links TRBV4-2 to TRBJ2-1; D is possibly TRBD2 (6 bases). This sequence was found in a man aged 45-69 years who received an inactivated influenza vaccine. The CDR3 DNA reads as TGTGCCAGCAGCCAAGACCGTAGCGGTGGAGTTGAGCAGTTCTTC. Its protein is CASSQDRSGGVEQFF.